The present entry profiles one T cell receptor (beta chain) with its context. The CDR3 end falls 3 residues outside the read, so it is completed with the germline J gene. The germline CDR1 and CDR2 sequences are MNHNS and SASEGT. V lost 4 bases and J 0 bases, leaving 2 bases between the germline ends. This CDR3 is built from 12 residues. The sample is drawn from a study of Tregs in tolerant kidney transplant recipients. Unstimulated regulatory T cells (CD4+CD25+CD127-), CD4+CD25- non-regulatory cells, CD4 and CD8 cells were FACS-sorted from thawed PBMCs. Here immunoSEQ multiplex PCR was the method, and the copy in TCRdb shows in-frame clones only, minus some. In all, the sample yields under 55,000 clones.

The chain combines TRBV6-1 with TRBJ2-3; D gene uncertain. Material: CD4+ T cells from blood, obtained before the transplant. The origin of this receptor is a human donor who received a combined kidney and bone marrow transplant. This chain's CDR3 is CASSASTDTQYF. CDR3 DNA, as far as it was read: TGTGCCAGCAGTGCTAGCACAGATACG.